These T cell receptor beta chains were read from a single sample in a study of T cell responses to AZD1222 COVID-19 vaccine. Measured with immunoSEQ multiplex PCR; TCRdb has only the in-frame clones, and not every one. The top ten clones hold less than 1.6% of a sample with tens of thousands of clones, roughly 87% of them seen once. The input for sequencing was peripheral blood, taken on day 0 of AZD1222 vaccination. These receptors came from an adult in good health. Each CDR3 is given with its conserved first and last residue. Each record gives: CDR3 protein, CDR3 DNA, J gene, V gene, D gene, CDR3 length, clone size. D genes are given only for firm matches. Size is omitted from some rows. Given values are once, few, many or a class for expanded clones.

CASSQPGTRGAGELFF TGTGCCAGCAGCCAACCCGGGACTAGAGGCGCCGGGGAGCTGTTTTTT TRBJ2-2 TRBV4-2 TRBD2 16 .
CASSSQTTGELFF TGTGCCAGCAGCTCACAGACCACCGGGGAGCTGTTTTTT TRBJ2-2 TRBV7-3 . 13 once
CAISRQGQGSEAFF TGTGCCATTTCCCGACAGGGGCAAGGGTCTGAAGCTTTCTTT TRBJ1-1 TRBV10-3 TRBD1 14 .
CAISESKTATGKNIQYF TGTGCCATCAGTGAGTCGAAAACAGCGACAGGCAAAAACATTCAGTACTTC TRBJ2-4 TRBV10-3 . 17 .
CASSQANYEQYF TGTGCCAGCAGCCAGGCGAACTACGAGCAGTACTTC TRBJ2-7 TRBV3-1/TRBV3-2 . 12 .
CASSLGPGTSGSYEQYF TGCGCCAGCAGCTTGGGTCCGGGGACTAGCGGCTCCTACGAGCAGTACTTC TRBJ2-7 TRBV5-1 TRBD2 17 .
CASSLLQGGEQFF TGTGCCAGCAGCCTCCTACAGGGGGGTGAGCAGTTCTTC TRBJ2-1 TRBV7-2 TRBD1 13 .
CASSLGTGGETQYF TGTGCCAGCAGCTTAGGGACAGGGGGGGAGACCCAGTACTTC TRBJ2-5 TRBV7-9 TRBD1 14 .
CASSQLGNTGELFF TGTGCCAGCAGCCAGCTCGGGAACACCGGGGAGCTGTTTTTT TRBJ2-2 TRBV3-1/TRBV3-2 . 14 once
CASSIVDGIYGYTF TGTGCCAGTAGTATAGTAGACGGAATCTATGGCTACACCTTC TRBJ1-2 TRBV19 . 14 .
CASSYSRVGGYEQYF TGTGCCAGCAGTTACTCGAGAGTGGGGGGTTACGAGCAGTACTTC TRBJ2-7 TRBV6-5 . 15 .
CSVEEGNYGYTF TGCAGCGTTGAAGAGGGGAACTATGGCTACACCTTC TRBJ1-2 TRBV29-1 . 12 .
CATRRAQETQYF TGTGCCACCAGGCGGGCCCAAGAGACCCAGTACTTC TRBJ2-5 TRBV15 . 12 .
CASRPGQAIYGYTF TGTGCCAGCAGACCGGGACAGGCAATCTATGGCTACACCTTC TRBJ1-2 TRBV6-5 TRBD1 14 .
CASRGGNPAGYTF TGTGCCAGCCGAGGGGGGAATCCGGCTGGCTACACCTTC TRBJ1-2 TRBV6-9 . 13 .
CASSGRDAAYEQYF TGTGCCAGCAGCGGCCGGGACGCCGCCTACGAGCAGTACTTC TRBJ2-7 TRBV9 . 14 .